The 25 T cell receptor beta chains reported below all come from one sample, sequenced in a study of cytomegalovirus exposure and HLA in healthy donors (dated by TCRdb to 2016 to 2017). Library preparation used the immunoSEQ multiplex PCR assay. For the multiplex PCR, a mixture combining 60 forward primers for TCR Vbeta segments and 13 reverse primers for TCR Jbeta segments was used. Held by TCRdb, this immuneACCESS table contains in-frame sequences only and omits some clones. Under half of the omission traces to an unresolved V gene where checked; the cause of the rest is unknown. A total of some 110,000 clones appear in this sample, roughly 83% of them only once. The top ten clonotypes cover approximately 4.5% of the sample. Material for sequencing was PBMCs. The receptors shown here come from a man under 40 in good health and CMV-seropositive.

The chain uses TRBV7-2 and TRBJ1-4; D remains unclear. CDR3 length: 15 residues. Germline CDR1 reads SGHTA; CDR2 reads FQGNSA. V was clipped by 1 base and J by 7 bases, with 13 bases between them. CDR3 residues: CASSLVARGAEKLFF. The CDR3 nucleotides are TGTGCCAGCAGCTTAGTTGCTAGAGGAGCTGAAAAACTGTTTTTT.

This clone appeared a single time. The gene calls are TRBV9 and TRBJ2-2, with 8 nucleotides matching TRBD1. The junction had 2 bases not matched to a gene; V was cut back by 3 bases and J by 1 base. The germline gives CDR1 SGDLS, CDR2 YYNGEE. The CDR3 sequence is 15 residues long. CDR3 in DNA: TGTGCCAGCAGCGCCGGGACAGGGAACACCGGGGAGCTGTTTTTT. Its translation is CASSAGTGNTGELFF. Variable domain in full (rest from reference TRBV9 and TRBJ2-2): DSGVTQTPKHLITATGQRVTLRCSPRSGDLSVYWYQQSLDQGLQFLIQYYNGEERAKGNILERFSAQQFPDLHSELNLSSLELGDSALYFCASSAGTGNTGELFFGEGSRLTVL.

This CDR3 is CASFSHRAHPNTEAFF. CDR3 coding DNA: TGTGCCAGTTTCTCCCACAGGGCACACCCGAACACTGAAGCTTTCTTT. The chain couples TRBV18 to TRBJ1-1, with a possible D match to TRBD1 (6 bases). Trimming pared 9 bases from V and 1 base from J, leaving 21 bases between. The germline V gene encodes CDR1 KGHSH and CDR2 LQKENI. This CDR3 has 16 residues.

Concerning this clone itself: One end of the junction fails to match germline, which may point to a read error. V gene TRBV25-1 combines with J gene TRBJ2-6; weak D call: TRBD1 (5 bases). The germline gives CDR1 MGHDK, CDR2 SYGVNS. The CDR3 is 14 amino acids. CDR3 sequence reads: CASSDLSGANGLTF. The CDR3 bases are TGTGCCAGCAGTGACCTCTCTGGGGCCAACGGCCTGACTTTC.

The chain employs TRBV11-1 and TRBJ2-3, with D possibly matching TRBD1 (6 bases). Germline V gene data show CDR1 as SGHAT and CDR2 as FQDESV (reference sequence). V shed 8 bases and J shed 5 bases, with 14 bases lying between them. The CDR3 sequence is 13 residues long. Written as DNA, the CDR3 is TGTGCCAGCGGACAGTCTCCCAGAGATACGCAGTATTTT. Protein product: CASGQSPRDTQYF.

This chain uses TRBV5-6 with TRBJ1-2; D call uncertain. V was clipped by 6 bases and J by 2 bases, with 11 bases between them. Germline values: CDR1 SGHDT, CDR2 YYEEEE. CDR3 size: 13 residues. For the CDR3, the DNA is TGTGCCAGCAACACGTGGGAGAACTATGGCTACACCTTC. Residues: CASNTWENYGYTF.

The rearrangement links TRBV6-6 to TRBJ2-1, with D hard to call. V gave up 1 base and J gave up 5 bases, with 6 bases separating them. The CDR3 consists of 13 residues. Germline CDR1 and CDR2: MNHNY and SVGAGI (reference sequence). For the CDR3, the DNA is TGTGCCAGCAGTTACTATACAGACAATGAGCAGTTCTTC. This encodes CASSYYTDNEQFF.

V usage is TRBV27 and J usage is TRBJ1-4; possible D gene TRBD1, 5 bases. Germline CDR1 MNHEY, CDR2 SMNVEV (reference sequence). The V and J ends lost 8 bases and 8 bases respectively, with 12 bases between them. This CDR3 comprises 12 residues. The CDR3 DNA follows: TGTGCCAGCGGGGGGGTAGGGGAAAAACTGTTTTTT. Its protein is CASGGVGEKLFF.

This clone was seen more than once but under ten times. The CDR3 is CASSLGQGFWQPQHF. DNA of the CDR3: TGTGCCAGCAGTTTGGGACAGGGCTTTTGGCAGCCCCAGCATTTT. The V call is TRBV28, the J call TRBJ1-5; 9 positions agree with TRBD1. Trimming removed 3 bases from V and 7 bases from J; junction bases left unmatched: 7. CDR1 and CDR2 from the germline V gene are MDHEN and SYDVKM. This CDR3 has 15 residues.

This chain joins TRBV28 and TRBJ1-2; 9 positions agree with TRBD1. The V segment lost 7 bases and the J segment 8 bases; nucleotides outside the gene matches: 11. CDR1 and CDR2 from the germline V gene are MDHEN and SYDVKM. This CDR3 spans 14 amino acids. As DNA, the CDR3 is TGTGCCAGCATCCCGGGACAGGGCTCCTTGGGCTACACCTTC. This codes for CASIPGQGSLGYTF.

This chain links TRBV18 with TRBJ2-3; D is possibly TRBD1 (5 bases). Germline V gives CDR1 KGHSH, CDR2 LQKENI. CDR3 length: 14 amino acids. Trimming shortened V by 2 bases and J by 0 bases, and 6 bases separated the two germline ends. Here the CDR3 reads CASSPRQSTDTQYF. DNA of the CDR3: TGTGCCAGCTCACCAAGACAGAGCACAGATACGCAGTATTTT.

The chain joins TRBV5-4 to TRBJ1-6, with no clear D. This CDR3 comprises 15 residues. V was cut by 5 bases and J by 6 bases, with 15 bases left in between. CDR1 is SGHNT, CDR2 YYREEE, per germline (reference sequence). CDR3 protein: CASRLGGAINSPLHF. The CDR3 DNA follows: TGTGCCAGCAGATTAGGTGGAGCGATTAATTCACCCCTCCACTTT.

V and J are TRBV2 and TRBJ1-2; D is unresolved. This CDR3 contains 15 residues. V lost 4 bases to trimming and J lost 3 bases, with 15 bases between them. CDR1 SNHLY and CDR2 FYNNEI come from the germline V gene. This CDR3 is CASSGWGDVHYGYTF. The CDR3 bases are TGTGCCAGCAGTGGATGGGGAGACGTCCACTATGGCTACACCTTC.

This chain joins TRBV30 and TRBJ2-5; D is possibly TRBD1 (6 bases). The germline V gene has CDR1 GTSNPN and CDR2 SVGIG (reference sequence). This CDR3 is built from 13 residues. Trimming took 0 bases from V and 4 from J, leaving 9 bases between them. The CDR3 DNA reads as TGTGCCTGGAGTGTAAAGGGGGTAGAGACCCAGTACTTC. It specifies CAWSVKGVETQYF.

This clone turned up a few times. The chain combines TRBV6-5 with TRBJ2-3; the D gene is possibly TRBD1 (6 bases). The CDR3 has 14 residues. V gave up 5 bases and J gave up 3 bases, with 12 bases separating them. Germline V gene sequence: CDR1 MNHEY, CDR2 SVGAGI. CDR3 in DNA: TGTGCCAGCAGTCTGGGCAGGGGAACAGATACGCAGTATTTT. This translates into CASSLGRGTDTQYF.

This CDR3 reads CASKLGEAWDRGLLNTEAFF. The CDR3 bases are TGTGCCAGCAAGCTCGGGGAGGCGTGGGACAGGGGGTTACTGAACACTGAAGCTTTCTTT. V gene TRBV28 combines with J gene TRBJ1-1, with 11 bases that match TRBD1. Per germline, CDR1 MDHEN and CDR2 SYDVKM. V trimming: 7 bases; J trimming: 0 bases; junction bases outside the gene matches: 19. This CDR3 is 20 amino acids long.

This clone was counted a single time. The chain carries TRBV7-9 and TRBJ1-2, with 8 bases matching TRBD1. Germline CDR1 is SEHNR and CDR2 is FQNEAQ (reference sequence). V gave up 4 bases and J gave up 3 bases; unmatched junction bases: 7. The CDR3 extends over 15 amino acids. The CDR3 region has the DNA TGTGCCAGCAGCTCGAGACAGGGGCTCGACTATGGCTACACCTTC. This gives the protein CASSSRQGLDYGYTF.

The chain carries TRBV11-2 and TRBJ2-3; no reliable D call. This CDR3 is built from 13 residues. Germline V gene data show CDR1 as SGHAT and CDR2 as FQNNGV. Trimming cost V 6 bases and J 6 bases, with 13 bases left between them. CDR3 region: CASRSINMDTQYF. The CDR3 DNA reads TGTGCCAGCAGATCGATAAACATGGATACGCAGTATTTT.

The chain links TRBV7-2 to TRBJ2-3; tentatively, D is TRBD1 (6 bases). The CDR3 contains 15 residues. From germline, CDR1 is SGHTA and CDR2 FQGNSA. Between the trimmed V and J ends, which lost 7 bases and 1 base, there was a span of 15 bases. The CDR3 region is CASTSTGMGTDTQYF. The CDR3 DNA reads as TGTGCCAGCACCTCTACAGGGATGGGCACAGATACGCAGTATTTT.

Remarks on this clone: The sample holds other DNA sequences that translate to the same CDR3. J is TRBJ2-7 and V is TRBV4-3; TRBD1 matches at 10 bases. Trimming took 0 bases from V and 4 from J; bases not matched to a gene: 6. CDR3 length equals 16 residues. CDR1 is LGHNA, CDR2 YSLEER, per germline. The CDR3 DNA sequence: TGCGCCAGCAGCCAAGACGACAGGGGGCGAGATTACGAGCAGTACTTC. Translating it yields CASSQDDRGRDYEQYF.

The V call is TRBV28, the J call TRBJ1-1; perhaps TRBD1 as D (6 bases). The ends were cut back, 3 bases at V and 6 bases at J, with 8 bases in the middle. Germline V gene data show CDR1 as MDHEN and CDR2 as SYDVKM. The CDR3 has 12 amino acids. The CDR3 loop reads CASSFRGPEAFF. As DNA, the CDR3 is TGTGCCAGCAGTTTCAGGGGACCTGAAGCTTTCTTT. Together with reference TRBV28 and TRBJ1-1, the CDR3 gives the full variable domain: DVKVTQSSRYLVKRTGEKVFLECVQDMDHENMFWYRQDPGLGLRLIYFSYDVKMKEKGDIPEGYSVSREKKERFSLILESASTNQTSMYLCASSFRGPEAFFGQGTRLTVV.

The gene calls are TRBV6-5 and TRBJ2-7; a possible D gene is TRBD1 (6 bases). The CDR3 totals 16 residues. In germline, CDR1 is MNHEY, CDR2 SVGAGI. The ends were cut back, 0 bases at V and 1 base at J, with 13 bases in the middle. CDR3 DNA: TGTGCCAGCAGTTACTCCTCCGGGACACCGTCCTACGAGCAGTACTTC. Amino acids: CASSYSSGTPSYEQYF.

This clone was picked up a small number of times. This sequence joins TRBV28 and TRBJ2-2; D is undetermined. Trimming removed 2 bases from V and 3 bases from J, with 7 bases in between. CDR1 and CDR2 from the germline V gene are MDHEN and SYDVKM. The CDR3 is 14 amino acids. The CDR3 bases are TGTGCCAGCAGTTTACCCCTCCACACCGGGGAGCTGTTTTTT. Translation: CASSLPLHTGELFF. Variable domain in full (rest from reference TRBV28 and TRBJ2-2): DVKVTQSSRYLVKRTGEKVFLECVQDMDHENMFWYRQDPGLGLRLIYFSYDVKMKEKGDIPEGYSVSREKKERFSLILESASTNQTSMYLCASSLPLHTGELFFGEGSRLTVL.

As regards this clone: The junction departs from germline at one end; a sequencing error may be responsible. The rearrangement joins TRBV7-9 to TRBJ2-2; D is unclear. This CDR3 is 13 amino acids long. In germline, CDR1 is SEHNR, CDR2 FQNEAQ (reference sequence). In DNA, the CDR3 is TGTTCCAGCAGCTTTTTGCAGACCGGGGAGCTGTTTTTT. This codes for CSSSFLQTGELFF.

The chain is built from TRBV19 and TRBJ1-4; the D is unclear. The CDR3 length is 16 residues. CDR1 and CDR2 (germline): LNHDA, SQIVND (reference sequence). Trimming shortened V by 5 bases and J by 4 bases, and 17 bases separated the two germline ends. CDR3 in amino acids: CASSVPYLGGNEKLFF. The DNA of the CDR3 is TGTGCCAGTAGTGTCCCCTATCTGGGAGGTAATGAAAAACTGTTTTTT.